This T cell receptor beta chain is from a study of CD8+CD57+ T cells in acquired aplastic anemia. In the study overall: Sorted CD4+ and CD8+ cells yielded around 3 ug of DNA on average.

By flow cytometry, patients selected for sequencing had shown an expansion of CD8+CD57+ cells. The patients, all of them, had severe acquired aplastic anemia. Prior therapy had not been administered to any patient at the time of blood sampling. The CDR3 totals 15 residues. J lost 6 bases, V lost 1 base, and 8 bases had no gene match. Germline-derived CDR1 and CDR2 are SGHTA and FQGNSA. This clonotype was seen at least ten times. The target antigen is unknown. Researchers used genomic DNA as the template to profile TCR beta VDJ and CDR3. TCRdb recomputed calls from the reads with MiXCR, one row per CDR3 protein. The sample holds fewer than 200,000 distinct CDR3 sequences, about 44% seen once. Study observations and caveats: With respect to CD8+ Simpson's diversity, patients and controls did not differ significantly.

This chain links TRBV7-2 with TRBJ2-7; 8 bases match TRBD1. The TCR sequence derives from a human donor with aplastic anemia. Sample: sorted CD4+, CD8+, or CD8+CD57+ T cells (not recorded which) from PBMCs. CDR3 loop: CASSLVGQGYGEQYF. The CDR3 DNA reads as TGTGCCAGCAGCTTAGTTGGACAGGGTTACGGCGAGCAGTACTTC.